These 8 T cell receptor beta chains share one sample of origin, sequenced in a study of T-cell reconstitution after alpha-beta-depleted transplantation in children. It was with unique molecular identifiers that the TCRbeta library was prepared. TCRdb recomputed calls from the PCR reads with MiXCR, one row per CDR3 protein. The table shows a few hundred thousand distinct CDR3 sequences, with approximately 13% occurring only once. The sample was PBMCs, mostly from graft donor cells, taken 360 days after TCRalphabeta/CD19-depleted stem cell transplant. The source of these receptors is a male patient aged 10 to 17 who had a stem cell transplant for acute myeloid leukemia, so the T cells may come from the graft donor.

This clonotype has a handful of counts. The chain joins TRBV5-1 to TRBJ2-2, with 8 bases identical to TRBD1. V shed 4 bases and J 6 bases; nucleotides not matched to a gene: 5. This CDR3 contains 14 residues. Germline V gene lookup returns CDR1 SGHRS and CDR2 YFSETQ. CDR3 DNA: TGCGCCAGCAGCCTTGGACAGGGCCCCGGGGAGCTGTTTTTT. Amino acid sequence: CASSLGQGPGELFF.

This clonotype occurred a few times. The rearrangement joins TRBV29-1 to TRBJ2-1; 8 nucleotides match TRBD1. J lost 0 bases, V lost 6 bases, and 16 bases had no gene match. The CDR3 is 18 amino acids. CDR1 and CDR2 (germline): SQVTM, ANQGSEA. The CDR3 DNA reads TGCAGCGTCCTAGGGGACAGGATAGACCATAGCTCCTACAATGAGCAGTTCTTC. Translated: CSVLGDRIDHSSYNEQFF.

This clonotype was seen many times. The rearrangement links TRBV5-1 to TRBJ2-1, with 9 bases identical to TRBD1. The germline CDR1 and CDR2 sequences are SGHRS and YFSETQ. The CDR3 sequence is 15 residues long. The ends lost 0 bases at V and 6 bases at J; junction bases unmatched: 4. CDR3 protein: CASSLARTGVNEQFF. CDR3 sequence (DNA): TGCGCCAGCAGCTTGGCCCGGACAGGGGTCAATGAGCAGTTCTTC.

This clonotype was picked up many times. The V call is TRBV5-1, the J call TRBJ2-7; no clear D. Germline-derived CDR1 and CDR2 are SGHRS and YFSETQ. The CDR3 is 10 residues long. Between the trimmed V and J ends, which lost 5 bases and 3 bases, there was a span of 3 bases. This CDR3 reads CASRIYEQYF. The CDR3, as DNA: TGCGCCAGCAGAATCTACGAGCAGTACTTC.

V gene TRBV4-3 combines with J gene TRBJ2-1; D is uncertain. The germline CDR1 and CDR2 sequences are LGHNA and YSLEER. Between the trimmed V and J ends, which lost 2 bases and 8 bases, there was a span of 10 bases. The CDR3 loop spans 13 amino acids. In DNA, the CDR3 is TGCGCCAGCAGCCAACGGTTTGGCGATGAGCAGTTCTTC. It codes for CASSQRFGDEQFF.

This clonotype was detected only a few times. The genes are TRBV25-1 and TRBJ2-3, with a possible D match to TRBD1 (5 bases). Trimming took off 1 base at V and 1 base at J, with 9 bases between the two ends. The V gene's germline CDR1 is MGHDK and CDR2 SYGVNS. This CDR3 spans 15 amino acids. CDR3 bases: TGTGCCAGCAGTGAATCCAGGGCCGGCACAGATACGCAGTATTTT. Amino acid sequence: CASSESRAGTDTQYF.

The chain recombines TRBV20-1 with TRBJ1-2; no definite D call. V was pared by 6 bases and J by 4 bases, with 15 bases between. The CDR3 spans 13 residues. From germline, CDR1 is DFQATT and CDR2 SNEGSKA (reference sequence). The CDR3 region has the DNA TGCAGTGCCCCCCGCGACGGGATCTATGGCTACACCTTC. Its translation: CSAPRDGIYGYTF.

This chain links TRBV18 with TRBJ2-6; D is uncertain. V was trimmed by 4 bases and J by 0 bases, leaving 7 bases between them. In germline, CDR1 is KGHSH, CDR2 LQKENI. The CDR3 has 15 amino acids. In nucleotides, the CDR3 is TGTGCCAGCTCACTACAACCCTCTGGGGCCAACGTCCTGACTTTC. Translating gives CASSLQPSGANVLTF.